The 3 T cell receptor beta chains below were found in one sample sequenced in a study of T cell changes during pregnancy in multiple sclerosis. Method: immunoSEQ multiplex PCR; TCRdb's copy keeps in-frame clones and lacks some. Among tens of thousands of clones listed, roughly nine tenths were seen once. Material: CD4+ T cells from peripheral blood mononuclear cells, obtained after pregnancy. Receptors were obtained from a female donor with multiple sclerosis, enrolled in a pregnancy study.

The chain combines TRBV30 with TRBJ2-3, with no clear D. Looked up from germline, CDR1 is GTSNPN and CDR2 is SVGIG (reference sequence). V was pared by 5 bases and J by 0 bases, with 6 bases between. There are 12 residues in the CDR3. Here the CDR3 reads CAWGPSTDTQYF. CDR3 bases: TGTGCCTGGGGGCCTAGCACAGATACGCAGTATTTT.

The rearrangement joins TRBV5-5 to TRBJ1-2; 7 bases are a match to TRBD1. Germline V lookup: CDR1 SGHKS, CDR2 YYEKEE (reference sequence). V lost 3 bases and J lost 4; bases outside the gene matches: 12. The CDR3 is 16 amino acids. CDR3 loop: CASSSGGTVQIYGYTF. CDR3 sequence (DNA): TGTGCCAGCAGCTCAGGGGGGACAGTCCAAATCTATGGCTACACCTTC. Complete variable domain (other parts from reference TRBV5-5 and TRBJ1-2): DAGVTQSPTHLIKTRGQQVTLRCSPISGHKSVSWYQQVLGQGPQFIFQYYEKEERGRGNFPDRFSARQFPNYSSELNVNALLLGDSALYLCASSSGGTVQIYGYTFGSGTRLTVV.

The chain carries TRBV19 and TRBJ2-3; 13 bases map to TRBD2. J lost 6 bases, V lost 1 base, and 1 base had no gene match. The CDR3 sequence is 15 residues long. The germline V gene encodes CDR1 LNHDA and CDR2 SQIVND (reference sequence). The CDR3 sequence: CASSIGLAGGDTQYF. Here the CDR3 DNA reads TGTGCCAGTAGTATAGGACTAGCGGGAGGCGATACGCAGTATTTT.